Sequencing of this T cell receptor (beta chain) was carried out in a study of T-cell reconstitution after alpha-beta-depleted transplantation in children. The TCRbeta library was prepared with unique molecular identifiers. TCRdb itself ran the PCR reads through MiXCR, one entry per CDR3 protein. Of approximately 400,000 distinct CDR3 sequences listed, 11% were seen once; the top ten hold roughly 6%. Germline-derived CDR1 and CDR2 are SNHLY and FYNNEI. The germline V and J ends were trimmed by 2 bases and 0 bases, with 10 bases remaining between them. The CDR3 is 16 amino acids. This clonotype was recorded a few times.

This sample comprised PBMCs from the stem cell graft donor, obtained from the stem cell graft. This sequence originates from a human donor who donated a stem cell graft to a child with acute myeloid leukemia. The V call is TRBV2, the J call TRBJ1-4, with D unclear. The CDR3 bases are TGTGCCAGCAGTGAACAGGTCTCTTCAACTAATGAAAAACTGTTTTTT. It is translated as CASSEQVSSTNEKLFF.